A single sample gave rise to the 7 T cell receptor beta chains below, sequenced in a study of T cells in severe cutaneous drug reactions. Bulk and single-cell libraries used iRepertoire multiplex PCR with TCR subtype-specific primers. TCRdb reprocessed the multiplex PCR reads, keeping one entry per CDR3 protein, no DNA. The sample totals 3,500 to 4,500 distinct CDR3 sequences; its top ten clones hold around 82%. Sequenced patients had Stevens-Johnson syndrome or toxic epidermal necrolysis caused by carbamazepine. The specimen was PBMCs. All receptors derive from a human donor with Stevens-Johnson syndrome, a severe cutaneous drug reaction.

The chain recombines TRBV7-6 with TRBJ2-2; the TCRdb D gene call, TRBD2, has no DNA to confirm it. Germline CDR1 is SGHVS and CDR2 is FNYEAQ. This CDR3 comprises 16 residues. CDR3 protein: CASSPRSSGVTGELFF.

The V call is TRBV20-1, the J call TRBJ2-5; TCRdb selects TRBD1, and the lack of DNA leaves this call unchecked. CDR1 DFQATT and CDR2 SNEGSKA come from the germline V gene (reference sequence). CDR3 length: 16 amino acids. CDR3 amino acids: CSASGGEGAPGETQYF.

Considering frequency, this clonotype is medium-sized. This chain links TRBV6-6 with TRBJ2-1; the D call of TRBD2 rests on TCRdb alone, since no DNA is present to check it. The CDR3 covers 14 residues. The germline V gene has CDR1 MNHNY and CDR2 SVGAGI (reference sequence). CDR3: CASSSGTTYNEQFF.

The gene calls are TRBV28 and TRBJ2-7. This CDR3 spans 14 amino acids. CDR1 is MDHEN and CDR2 is SYDVKM in the germline V gene. CDR3 in amino acids: CASRPRAPPHEQYF. Supplemented by reference TRBV28 and TRBJ2-7, the full variable domain reads DVKVTQSSRYLVKRTGEKVFLECVQDMDHENMFWYRQDPGLGLRLIYFSYDVKMKEKGDIPEGYSVSREKKERFSLILESASTNQTSMYLCASRPRAPPHEQYFGPGTRLTVT.

This chain joins TRBV7-2 and TRBJ2-7; TCRdb outputs TRBD2, but without DNA this stays unchecked. This CDR3 is built from 17 residues. Germline CDR1 is SGHTA and CDR2 is FQGNSA. The CDR3 here is CASSLAGLATENYEQYF.

The V and J genes are TRBV20-1 and TRBJ2-7; there is no DNA to check the TCRdb D call of TRBD2. Germline loops: CDR1 DFQATT, CDR2 SNEGSKA (reference sequence). The CDR3 contains 17 residues. This CDR3 is CSARWISGSSLSYEQYF.

This chain connects TRBV7-3 to TRBJ2-3; TCRdb outputs TRBD2, but without DNA this stays unchecked. The CDR3 loop spans 17 amino acids. CDR1 SGHTA and CDR2 FQGTGA come from the germline V gene. This CDR3 is CASSETPAGGPGDTQYF.